The present T cell receptor beta chain was sequenced within a study of blood T cell repertoires in COVID-19. V was clipped by 4 bases and J by 1 base, with 4 bases between them. The CDR3 loop spans 12 amino acids. Germline V gene sequence: CDR1 MNHEY, CDR2 SVGAGI. Repertoires were generated with immunoSEQ multiplex PCR, while TCRdb's copy carries only in-frame clones and drops some. Among a few hundred thousand clones, 90% were seen once, and the ten largest hold about 2%. Sequenced sample: peripheral blood. The chain employs TRBV6-5 and TRBJ1-1; D call uncertain. The receptor was derived from a woman aged 55-75 years with COVID-19, enrolled during active disease. The CDR3 coding sequence is TGTGCCAGCAGTTCCAAGAACACTGAAGCTTTCTTT. Translation gives CASSSKNTEAFF.